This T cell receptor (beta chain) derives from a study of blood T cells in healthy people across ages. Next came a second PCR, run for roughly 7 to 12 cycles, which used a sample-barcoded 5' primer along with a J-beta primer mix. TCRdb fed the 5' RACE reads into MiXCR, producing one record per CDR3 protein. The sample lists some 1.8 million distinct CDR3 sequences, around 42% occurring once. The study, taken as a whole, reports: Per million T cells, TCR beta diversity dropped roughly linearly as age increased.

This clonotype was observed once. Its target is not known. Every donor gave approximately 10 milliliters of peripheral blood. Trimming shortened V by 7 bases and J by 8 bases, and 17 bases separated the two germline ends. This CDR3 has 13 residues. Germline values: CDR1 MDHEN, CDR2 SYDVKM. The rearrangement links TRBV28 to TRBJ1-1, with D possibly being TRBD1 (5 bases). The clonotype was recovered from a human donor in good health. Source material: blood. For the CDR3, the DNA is TGTGCCAGCACCGAGGGGTCTCGAAGGGAAGCTTTCTTT. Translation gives CASTEGSRREAFF.